This TCR beta chain was documented in a study of T cell changes during pregnancy in multiple sclerosis. The V gene's germline CDR1 is KGHSH and CDR2 LQKENI. The J segment lost 7 bases and the V segment lost 7 bases, leaving 9 bases of the junction unmatched. The CDR3 runs 13 residues. Clones were sequenced by immunoSEQ multiplex PCR, and TCRdb holds only the in-frame ones, with some missing. The sample carries 28,000 or so clones, about 86% recorded once. Sample: CD4+ T cells from peripheral blood mononuclear cells, taken in the first trimester of pregnancy. The sequence derives from a female donor in good health, enrolled as a control in a pregnancy study. The V gene is TRBV18, the J gene TRBJ1-1; 7 nucleotides agree with TRBD1. The CDR3 DNA follows: TGTGCCAGCTTTGCGGGACAGTTGAATGAAGCTTTCTTT. This translates into CASFAGQLNEAFF. The entire variable domain, with the rest obtained from reference TRBV18 and TRBJ1-1, is as follows: NAGVMQNPRHLVRRRGQEARLRCSPMKGHSHVYWYRQLPEEGLKFMVYLQKENIIDESGMPKERFSAEFPKEGPSILRIQQVVRGDSAAYFCASFAGQLNEAFFGQGTRLTVV.